The 10 T cell receptor beta chains below come from one sample, sequenced in a study of T cells expressing NK-cell markers. TCRdb reprocessed the 5' RACE reads, with one entry per CDR3 protein and no DNA. Its table lists 550,000 to 600,000 distinct CDR3 sequences. Sequenced input: blood T cells: a sorted CD56 or NKG2C T cell subset, CD4+ or CD8+ T cells, or bulk PBMC T cells (not recorded which). These receptors were obtained from a man between 18 and 29 years old in good health.

The chain links TRBV18 to TRBJ1-2; TCRdb indicates TRBD1, and absent DNA this call remains unverified. Germline-derived CDR1 and CDR2 are KGHSH and LQKENI. The CDR3 contains 16 residues. The CDR3 spells CASSPIYRTDTYGYTF. The full variable domain, with the rest looked up from reference TRBV18 and TRBJ1-2, is NAGVMQNPRHLVRRRGQEARLRCSPMKGHSHVYWYRQLPEEGLKFMVYLQKENIIDESGMPKERFSAEFPKEGPSILRIQQVVRGDSAAYFCASSPIYRTDTYGYTFGSGTRLTVV.

This rearrangement joins TRBV9 to TRBJ2-1; the D call of TRBD2 rests on TCRdb alone, since no DNA is present to check it. Germline V gives CDR1 SGDLS, CDR2 YYNGEE. The CDR3 has 16 amino acids. The CDR3 is CASSVAEGVSYNEQFF.

V is TRBV24-1 and J is TRBJ2-5; TCRdb outputs TRBD2, but without DNA this stays unchecked. The germline gives CDR1 KGHDR, CDR2 SFDVKD. CDR3 length: 19 amino acids. CDR3 sequence: CATSDWTGTSGSSQETQYF.

The V and J genes are TRBV12-3 or TRBV12-4 and TRBJ1-1. There are 13 residues in the CDR3. The CDR3 is CASSSNRAGEAFF.

The V call is TRBV15, the J call TRBJ1-1; TCRdb selects TRBD1, and the lack of DNA leaves this call unchecked. CDR3 length: 15 amino acids. Germline values: CDR1 LNHNV, CDR2 YYDKDF (reference sequence). The CDR3 sequence: CATSRVGGPKAEAFF.

The chain employs TRBV5-1 and TRBJ2-7; the TRBD1 assignment by TCRdb is unverifiable without DNA. Germline V gene sequence: CDR1 SGHRS, CDR2 YFSETQ. The length of the CDR3 is 14 residues. The CDR3: CASSLAGQRREQYF.

The chain is built from TRBV2 and TRBJ1-1; without DNA, the TCRdb call of TRBD1 cannot be checked. Germline values: CDR1 SNHLY, CDR2 FYNNEI. The CDR3 length is 15 residues. CDR3 loop: CASSEDVMGGTQAFF.

The V call is TRBV7-9, the J call TRBJ2-7; TCRdb picks TRBD1, but there is no DNA to check that call. The germline V gene encodes CDR1 SEHNR and CDR2 FQNEAQ (reference sequence). The CDR3 runs 15 residues. The CDR3: CASRSGQAAGYEQYF.

The chain has TRBV24-1 and TRBJ2-7. The CDR3 contains 14 residues. The germline V gene encodes CDR1 KGHDR and CDR2 SFDVKD. CDR3 loop: CATSDSKGPYEQYF.

This sequence joins TRBV29-1 and TRBJ1-2; TCRdb's D call of TRBD1 is untestable without DNA. Germline V gives CDR1 SQVTM, CDR2 ANQGSEA. This CDR3 region has 14 residues. This chain's CDR3 is CSVEGTGVYGGYTF.